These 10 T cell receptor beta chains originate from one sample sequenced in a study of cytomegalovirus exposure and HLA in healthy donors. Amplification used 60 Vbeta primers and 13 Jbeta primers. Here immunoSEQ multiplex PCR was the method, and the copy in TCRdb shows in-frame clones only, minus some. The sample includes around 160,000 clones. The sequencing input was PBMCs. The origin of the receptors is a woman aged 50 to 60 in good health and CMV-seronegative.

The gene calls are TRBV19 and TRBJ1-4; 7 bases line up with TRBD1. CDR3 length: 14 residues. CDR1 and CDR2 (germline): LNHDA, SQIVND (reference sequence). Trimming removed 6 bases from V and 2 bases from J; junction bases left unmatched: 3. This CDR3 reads CASSRQGTNEKLFF. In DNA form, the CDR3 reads TGTGCCAGTAGCCGACAGGGTACTAATGAAAAACTGTTTTTT.

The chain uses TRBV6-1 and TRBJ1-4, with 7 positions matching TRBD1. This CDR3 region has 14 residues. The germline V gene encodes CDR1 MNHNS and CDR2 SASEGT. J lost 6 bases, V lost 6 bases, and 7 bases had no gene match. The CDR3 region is CASSSGTADEKLFF. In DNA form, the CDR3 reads TGTGCCAGCAGCTCAGGGACAGCTGATGAAAAACTGTTTTTT.

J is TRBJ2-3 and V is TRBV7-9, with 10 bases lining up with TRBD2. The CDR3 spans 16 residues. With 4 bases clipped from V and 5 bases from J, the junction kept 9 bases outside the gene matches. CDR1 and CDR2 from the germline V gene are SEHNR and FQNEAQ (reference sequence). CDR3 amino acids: CASSSRGTSGVDTQYF. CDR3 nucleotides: TGTGCCAGCAGCTCGAGGGGAACTAGCGGGGTAGATACGCAGTATTTT.

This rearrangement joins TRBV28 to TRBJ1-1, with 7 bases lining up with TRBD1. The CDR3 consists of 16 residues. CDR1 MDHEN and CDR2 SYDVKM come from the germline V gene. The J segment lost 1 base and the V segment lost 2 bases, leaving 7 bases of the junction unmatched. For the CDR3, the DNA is TGTGCCAGCAGTTTACCAAGACAGGGCCCGAACACTGAAGCTTTCTTT. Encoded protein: CASSLPRQGPNTEAFF.

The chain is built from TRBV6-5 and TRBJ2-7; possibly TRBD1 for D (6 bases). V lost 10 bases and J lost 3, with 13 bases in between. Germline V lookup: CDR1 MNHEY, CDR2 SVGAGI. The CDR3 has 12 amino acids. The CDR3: CANRTESYEQYF. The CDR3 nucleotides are TGTGCCAACCGGACAGAGAGCTACGAGCAGTACTTC.

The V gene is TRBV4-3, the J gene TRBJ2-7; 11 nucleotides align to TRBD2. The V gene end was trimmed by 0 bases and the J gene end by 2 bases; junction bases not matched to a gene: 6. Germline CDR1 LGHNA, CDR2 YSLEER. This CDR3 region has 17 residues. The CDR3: CASSQEPGLAEPYEQYF. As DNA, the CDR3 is TGCGCCAGCAGCCAAGAACCGGGACTAGCGGAGCCCTACGAGCAGTACTTC.

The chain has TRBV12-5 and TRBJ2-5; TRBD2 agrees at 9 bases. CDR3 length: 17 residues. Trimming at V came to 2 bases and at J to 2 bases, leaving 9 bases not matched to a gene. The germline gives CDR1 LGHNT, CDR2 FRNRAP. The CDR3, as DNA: TGTGCTAGTGGTTTGTTCCCAACAGCGGGGGGACAAGAGACCCAGTACTTC. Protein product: CASGLFPTAGGQETQYF.

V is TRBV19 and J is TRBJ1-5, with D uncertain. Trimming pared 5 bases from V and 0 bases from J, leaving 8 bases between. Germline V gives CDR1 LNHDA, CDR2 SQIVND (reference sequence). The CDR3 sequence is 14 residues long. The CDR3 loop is CASSLYLSNQPQHF. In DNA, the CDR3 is TGTGCCAGTAGTCTCTACCTTAGCAATCAGCCCCAGCATTTT.

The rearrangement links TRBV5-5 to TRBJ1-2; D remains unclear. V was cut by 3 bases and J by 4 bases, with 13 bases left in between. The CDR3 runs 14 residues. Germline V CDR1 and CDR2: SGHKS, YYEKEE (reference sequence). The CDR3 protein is CASSSTETFYGYTF. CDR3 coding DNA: TGTGCCAGCAGCTCCACGGAGACCTTCTATGGCTACACCTTC. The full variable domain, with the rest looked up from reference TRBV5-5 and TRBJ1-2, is DAGVTQSPTHLIKTRGQQVTLRCSPISGHKSVSWYQQVLGQGPQFIFQYYEKEERGRGNFPDRFSARQFPNYSSELNVNALLLGDSALYLCASSSTETFYGYTFGSGTRLTVV.

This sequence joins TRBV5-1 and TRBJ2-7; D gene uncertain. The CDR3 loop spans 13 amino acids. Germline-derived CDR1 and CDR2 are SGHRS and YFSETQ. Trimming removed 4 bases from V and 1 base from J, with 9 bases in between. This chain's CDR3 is CASSTPESYEQYF. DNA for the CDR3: TGCGCCAGCAGCACTCCGGAGTCCTACGAGCAGTACTTC.